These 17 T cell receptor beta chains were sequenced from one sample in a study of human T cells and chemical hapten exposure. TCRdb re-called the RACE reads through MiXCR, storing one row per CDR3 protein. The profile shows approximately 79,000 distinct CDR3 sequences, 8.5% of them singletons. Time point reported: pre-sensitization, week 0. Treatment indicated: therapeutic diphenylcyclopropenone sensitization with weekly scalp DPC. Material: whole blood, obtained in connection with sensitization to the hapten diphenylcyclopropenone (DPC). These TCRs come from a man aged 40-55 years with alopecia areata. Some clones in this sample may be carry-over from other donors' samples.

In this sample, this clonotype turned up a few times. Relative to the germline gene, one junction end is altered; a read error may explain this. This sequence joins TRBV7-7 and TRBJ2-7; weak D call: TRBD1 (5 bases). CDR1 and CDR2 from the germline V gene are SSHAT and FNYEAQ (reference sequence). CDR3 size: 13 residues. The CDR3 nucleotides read TGTGCTAGCAGCTTGGCCCAGGGCGACGAGCAGTACTTC. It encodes CASSLAQGDEQYF. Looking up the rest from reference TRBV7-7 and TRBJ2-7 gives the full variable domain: GAGVSQSPRYKVTKRGQDVTLRCDPISSHATLYWYQQALGQGPEFLTYFNYEAQPDKSGLPSDRFSAERPEGSISTLTIQRTEQRDSAMYRCASSLAQGDEQYFGPGTRLTVT.

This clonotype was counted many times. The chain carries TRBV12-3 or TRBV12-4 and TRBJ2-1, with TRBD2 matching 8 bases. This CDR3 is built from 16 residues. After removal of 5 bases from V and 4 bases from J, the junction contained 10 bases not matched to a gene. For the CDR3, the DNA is TGTGCCAGCAGTCGCTGGAGCGGGAGTGGATACAATGAGCAGTTCTTC. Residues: CASSRWSGSGYNEQFF.

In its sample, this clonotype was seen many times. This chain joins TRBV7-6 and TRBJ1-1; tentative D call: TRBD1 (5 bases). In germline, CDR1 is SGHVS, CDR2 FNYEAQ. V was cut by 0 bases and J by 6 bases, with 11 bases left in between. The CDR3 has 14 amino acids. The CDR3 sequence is CASSLAQGVAEAFF. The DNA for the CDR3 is TGTGCCAGCAGCTTAGCGCAAGGGGTCGCTGAAGCTTTCTTT. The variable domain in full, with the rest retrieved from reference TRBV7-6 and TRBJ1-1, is GAGVSQSPRYKVTKRGQDVALRCDPISGHVSLYWYRQALGQGPEFLTYFNYEAQQDKSGLPNDRFSAERPEGSISTLTIQRTEQRDSAMYRCASSLAQGVAEAFFGQGTRLTVV.

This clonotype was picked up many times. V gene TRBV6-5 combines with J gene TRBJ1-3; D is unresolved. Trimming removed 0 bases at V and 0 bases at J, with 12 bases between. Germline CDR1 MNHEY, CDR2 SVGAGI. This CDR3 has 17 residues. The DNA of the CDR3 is TGTGCCAGCAGTTACTCGTACAGTCTGAGCTCTGGAAACACCATATATTTT. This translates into CASSYSYSLSSGNTIYF.

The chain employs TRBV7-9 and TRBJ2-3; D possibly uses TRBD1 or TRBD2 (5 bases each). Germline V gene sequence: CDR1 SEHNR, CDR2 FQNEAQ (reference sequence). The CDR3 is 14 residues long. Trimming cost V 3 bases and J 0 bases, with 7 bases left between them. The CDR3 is CASSFGGSTDTQYF. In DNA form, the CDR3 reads TGTGCCAGCAGCTTTGGGGGAAGCACAGATACGCAGTATTTT.

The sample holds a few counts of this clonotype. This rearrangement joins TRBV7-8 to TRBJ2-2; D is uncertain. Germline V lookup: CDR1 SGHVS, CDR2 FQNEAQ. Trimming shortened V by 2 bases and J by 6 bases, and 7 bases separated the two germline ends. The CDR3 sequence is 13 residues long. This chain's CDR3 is CASSLRSPGELFF. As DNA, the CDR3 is TGTGCCAGCAGCTTACGAAGCCCCGGGGAGCTGTTTTTT.

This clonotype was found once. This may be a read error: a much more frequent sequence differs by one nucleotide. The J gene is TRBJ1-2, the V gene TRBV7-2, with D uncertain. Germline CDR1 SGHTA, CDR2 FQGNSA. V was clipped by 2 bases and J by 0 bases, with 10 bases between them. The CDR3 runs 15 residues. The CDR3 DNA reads TGTGCCAGCAGCTTATCTGGCGACGCTAACTATGGCTACACCTTC. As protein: CASSLSGDANYGYTF.

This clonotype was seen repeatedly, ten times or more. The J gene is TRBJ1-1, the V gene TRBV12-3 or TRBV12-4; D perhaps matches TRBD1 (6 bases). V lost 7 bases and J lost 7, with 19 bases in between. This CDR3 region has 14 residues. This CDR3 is CASTLVGGLDEAFF. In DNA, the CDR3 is TGTGCCAGCACTCTAGTTGGGGGGCTGGATGAAGCTTTCTTT.

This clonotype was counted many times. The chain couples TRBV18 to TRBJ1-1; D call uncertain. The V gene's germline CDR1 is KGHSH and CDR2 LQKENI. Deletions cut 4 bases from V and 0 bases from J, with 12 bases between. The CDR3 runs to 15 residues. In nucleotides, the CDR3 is TGTGCCAGCTCACGGGGTATAGAGTTGAACACTGAAGCTTTCTTT. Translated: CASSRGIELNTEAFF.

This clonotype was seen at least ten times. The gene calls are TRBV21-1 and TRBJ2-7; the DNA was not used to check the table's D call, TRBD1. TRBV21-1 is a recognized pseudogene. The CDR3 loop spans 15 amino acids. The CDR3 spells CASSKGGGATYEQYV. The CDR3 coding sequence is TGTGCCAGCAGCAAAGGAGGGGGAGCCACCTACGAGCAGTACGTC.

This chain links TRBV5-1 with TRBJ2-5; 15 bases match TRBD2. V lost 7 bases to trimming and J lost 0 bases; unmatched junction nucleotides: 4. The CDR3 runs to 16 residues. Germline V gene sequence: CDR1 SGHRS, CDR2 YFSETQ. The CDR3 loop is CASRGTSGRYQETQYF. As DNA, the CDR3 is TGCGCCAGCCGAGGGACTAGCGGGAGGTACCAAGAGACCCAGTACTTC.

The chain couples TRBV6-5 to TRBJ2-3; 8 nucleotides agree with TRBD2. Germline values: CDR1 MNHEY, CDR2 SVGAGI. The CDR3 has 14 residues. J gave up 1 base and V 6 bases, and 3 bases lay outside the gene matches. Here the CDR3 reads CASRLAGRTDTQYF. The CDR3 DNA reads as TGTGCCAGCAGATTAGCGGGACGCACAGATACGCAGTATTTT.

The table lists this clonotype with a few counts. This CDR3 reads CASNLGLAKETQYF. The DNA of the CDR3 is TGTGCCAGTAATCTCGGACTAGCGAAAGAGACCCAGTACTTC. This chain joins TRBV19 and TRBJ2-5, with TRBD2 matching 9 bases. Germline CDR1 is LNHDA and CDR2 is SQIVND (reference sequence). The CDR3 has 14 residues. The V segment lost 7 bases and the J segment 3 bases; nucleotides outside the gene matches: 6.

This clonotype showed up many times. The CDR3 protein is CASRNNYGYTF. The CDR3 nucleotides read TGTGCCAGCAGGAATAACTATGGCTACACCTTC. This chain connects TRBV28 to TRBJ1-2; D remains ambiguous. V lost 6 bases to trimming and J lost 1 base, with 3 bases between them. CDR3 size: 11 residues. Germline V gene lookup returns CDR1 MDHEN and CDR2 SYDVKM.

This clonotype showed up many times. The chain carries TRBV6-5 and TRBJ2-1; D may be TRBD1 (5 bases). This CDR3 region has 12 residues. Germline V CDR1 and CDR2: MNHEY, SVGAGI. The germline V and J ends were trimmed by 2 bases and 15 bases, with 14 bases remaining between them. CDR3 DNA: TGTGCCAGCAGTTACGCGCAGGGCCCTCTGTTCTTC. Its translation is CASSYAQGPLFF.

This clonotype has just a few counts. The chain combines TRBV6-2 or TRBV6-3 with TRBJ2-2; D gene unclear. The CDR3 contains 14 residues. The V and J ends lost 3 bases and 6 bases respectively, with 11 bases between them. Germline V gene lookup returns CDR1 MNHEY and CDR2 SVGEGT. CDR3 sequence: CASSYEVLAGELFF. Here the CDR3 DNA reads TGTGCCAGCAGTTATGAGGTGTTGGCCGGGGAGCTGTTTTTT.

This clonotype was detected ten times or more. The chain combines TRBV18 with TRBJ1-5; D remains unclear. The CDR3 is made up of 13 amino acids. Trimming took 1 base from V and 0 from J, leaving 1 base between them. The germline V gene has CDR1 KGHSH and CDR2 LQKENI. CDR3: CASSPLSNQPQHF. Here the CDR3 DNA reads TGTGCCAGCTCACCACTTAGCAATCAGCCCCAGCATTTT.